These 13 T cell receptor beta chains were sequenced from one sample in a study of blood T cell repertoires in COVID-19. Repertoires were generated with immunoSEQ multiplex PCR, while TCRdb's copy carries only in-frame clones and drops some. The data hold around 25,000 clones, with 80% to 90% observed a single time. Sequencing was carried out using peripheral blood. These receptors all come from a human donor in a cohort sampled during active COVID-19.

The DNA for the CDR3 is TGTGCCAGTAGTATAGATAGGGGGCAGCCCCAGCATTTT. It specifies CASSIDRGQPQHF. The V gene is TRBV19, the J gene TRBJ1-5, with TRBD1 as a possible D gene (6 bases). Germline assignment: CDR1 LNHDA and CDR2 SQIVND (reference sequence). There are 13 residues in the CDR3. V was shortened by 0 bases and J by 7 bases, with 7 bases between the two germline ends. Complete variable domain (other parts from reference TRBV19 and TRBJ1-5): DGGITQSPKYLFRKEGQNVTLSCEQNLNHDAMYWYRQDPGQGLRLIYYSQIVNDFQKGDIAEGYSVSREKKESFPLTVTSAQKNPTAFYLCASSIDRGQPQHFGDGTRLSIL.

The chain uses TRBV10-3 and TRBJ2-1; 7 bases match TRBD2. J gave up 7 bases and V 7 bases, and 10 bases lay outside the gene matches. CDR1 and CDR2 from the germline V gene are ENHRY and SYGVKD. CDR3 length equals 14 residues. The CDR3 nucleotides are TGTGCCATCAAGGCCAGCGGGATAGGAAATGAGCAGTTCTTC. It is translated as CAIKASGIGNEQFF.

The chain uses TRBV6-6 and TRBJ1-2, with 8 positions matching TRBD1. The CDR3 has 15 amino acids. With V trimmed by 0 bases and J by 8 bases, 8 bases remained unmatched. Per germline, CDR1 MNHNY and CDR2 SVGAGI (reference sequence). The CDR3 sequence is CASSYSPGQGRGYTF. The CDR3 DNA is TGTGCCAGCAGTTACTCGCCCGGACAGGGAAGGGGCTACACCTTC.

The chain employs TRBV4-3 and TRBJ2-7; 8 bases fit TRBD1. The CDR3 covers 16 residues. The V gene end was trimmed by 3 bases and the J gene end by 4 bases; junction bases not matched to a gene: 11. From germline, CDR1 is LGHNA and CDR2 YSLEER. CDR3 bases: TGCGCCAGCAGCCACGGTTCAGGGGGCTTGGGGTACGAGCAGTACTTC. This encodes CASSHGSGGLGYEQYF.

Remarks on this clone: Its ends do not fully match the called genes, so a read error is possible. The V call is TRBV30, the J call TRBJ2-6, with 7 bases identical to TRBD1. Germline V CDR1 and CDR2: GTSNPN, SVGIG (reference sequence). CDR3 length: 13 amino acids. The CDR3 nucleotides are TGCGGACAGGACTCCTCTGGGGCCAACGTCCTGACTTTC. Its translation is CGQDSSGANVLTF.

This rearrangement joins TRBV7-2 to TRBJ2-5, with 7 bases fitting TRBD2. The junction had 7 bases not matched to a gene; V was cut back by 5 bases and J by 1 base. The CDR3 contains 15 residues. Germline V CDR1 and CDR2: SGHTA, FQGNSA. The CDR3 DNA reads TGTGCCAGCAGCAAAGAAGCGGGGACCCAAGAGACCCAGTACTTC. Translated: CASSKEAGTQETQYF.

J is TRBJ2-7 and V is TRBV5-5, with TRBD1 matching over 9 bases. This CDR3 region has 16 residues. With V trimmed by 3 bases and J by 0 bases, 7 bases remained unmatched. Germline CDR1 and CDR2: SGHKS and YYEKEE (reference sequence). The CDR3 DNA reads TGTGCCAGCAGCTGGGGGGACAGGGTTAGCTCCTACGAGCAGTACTTC. It specifies CASSWGDRVSSYEQYF.

The chain employs TRBV7-2 and TRBJ2-5; the D gene is possibly TRBD1 (5 bases). The germline gives CDR1 SGHTA, CDR2 FQGNSA. Trimming removed 5 bases from V and 5 bases from J, with 18 bases in between. The CDR3 is 15 residues long. The CDR3 DNA sequence: TGTGCCAGCAGCGACAGCGTCACATCTCGGGAGACCCAGTACTTC. Translating gives CASSDSVTSRETQYF.

DNA of the CDR3: TGTGCCAGCAGGGCAGGGGGGAACACCGGGGAGCTGTTTTTT. Translated: CASRAGGNTGELFF. The chain has TRBV6-6 and TRBJ2-2, with TRBD1 identical over 7 bases. The junction had 2 bases not matched to a gene; V was cut back by 6 bases and J by 1 base. Germline V gene sequence: CDR1 MNHNY, CDR2 SVGAGI (reference sequence). The CDR3 length is 14 residues.

Only one count was recorded for this clone. The chain uses TRBV18 and TRBJ1-1, with 8 positions matching TRBD1. Germline lookup yields CDR1 KGHSH and CDR2 LQKENI. Trimming removed 3 bases from V and 5 bases from J; junction bases left unmatched: 17. The CDR3 has 18 amino acids. CDR3: CASSPFWGAGGIDTEAFF. The DNA for the CDR3 is TGTGCCAGCTCACCTTTTTGGGGGGCAGGGGGCATTGATACTGAAGCTTTCTTT.

This clone has just one count. The V and J genes are TRBV5-6 and TRBJ2-2; 11 bases agree with TRBD1. The CDR3 has 16 amino acids. Trimming cost V 0 bases and J 4 bases; bases outside gene matches: 2. Per germline, CDR1 SGHDT and CDR2 YYEEEE. The CDR3 bases are TGTGCCAGCAGCTTGGGGACAGGGGGCGGCACCGGGGAGCTGTTTTTT. Translation: CASSLGTGGGTGELFF.

The CDR3 DNA is TGTGCCAGCAGCCAAACTAGCGGGAGGGCTCCAGATACGCAGTATTTT. This translates into CASSQTSGRAPDTQYF. The chain links TRBV5-4 to TRBJ2-3, with TRBD2 identical over 13 bases. Trimming at V came to 4 bases and at J to 4 bases, leaving 6 bases not matched to a gene. Germline V gives CDR1 SGHNT, CDR2 YYREEE (reference sequence). There are 16 residues in the CDR3.

The chain joins TRBV7-9 to TRBJ2-7; tentative D call: TRBD2 (5 bases). The CDR3 consists of 15 residues. The V end lost 5 bases, the J end lost 4 bases, and 18 bases lay between the germline ends. Germline lookup yields CDR1 SEHNR and CDR2 FQNEAQ (reference sequence). CDR3 region: CASSLNGREPYEQYF. For the CDR3, the DNA is TGTGCCAGCAGCCTTAATGGGAGAGAACCTTACGAGCAGTACTTC.